In its sample, the clone carrying this T cell receptor (beta chain) was seen a few times. Its antigen is undetermined. This sample is part of a study of T-cell memory formation after mild COVID-19. Study-wide points: Whereas later expanders leaned CD4+, clones contracting day 15 to 85 showed a balanced CD4/CD8 makeup. Some SARS-CoV-2-responding clones were already detected in memory before infection. Shrinking CD4+ clones resided mostly in CM and EM, and CD8+ ones in EMRA.

Sample barcodes and UMIs were carried by the TCR alpha and TCR beta cDNA libraries that 5'RACE generated with constant-segment primers. TCRdb re-called the 5' RACE reads with MiXCR, one entry per CDR3 protein. This sample yields approximately 46,000 distinct CDR3 sequences, of which approximately 12% are seen a single time; roughly a quarter belongs to the top ten. The CDR3 extends over 14 amino acids. Germline trimming cut 5 bases from V and 8 bases from J; bases unmatched to any gene: 10. Germline loops: CDR1 SGHDT, CDR2 YYEEEE. The chain combines TRBV5-6 with TRBJ2-3, with 8 bases matching TRBD2. Sequencing was done on a sample of PBMCs or a T cell subset sorted from them (not recorded which). This clonotype was sampled from a man between 18 and 29 years old who had mild COVID-19 (a few samples of this study predate the infection). Cell type and time point are not known. CDR3 DNA sequence: TGTGCCAGCAGTCCGTATTCGGGGGGGCCTACGCAGTATTTT. This gives the protein CASSPYSGGPTQYF.